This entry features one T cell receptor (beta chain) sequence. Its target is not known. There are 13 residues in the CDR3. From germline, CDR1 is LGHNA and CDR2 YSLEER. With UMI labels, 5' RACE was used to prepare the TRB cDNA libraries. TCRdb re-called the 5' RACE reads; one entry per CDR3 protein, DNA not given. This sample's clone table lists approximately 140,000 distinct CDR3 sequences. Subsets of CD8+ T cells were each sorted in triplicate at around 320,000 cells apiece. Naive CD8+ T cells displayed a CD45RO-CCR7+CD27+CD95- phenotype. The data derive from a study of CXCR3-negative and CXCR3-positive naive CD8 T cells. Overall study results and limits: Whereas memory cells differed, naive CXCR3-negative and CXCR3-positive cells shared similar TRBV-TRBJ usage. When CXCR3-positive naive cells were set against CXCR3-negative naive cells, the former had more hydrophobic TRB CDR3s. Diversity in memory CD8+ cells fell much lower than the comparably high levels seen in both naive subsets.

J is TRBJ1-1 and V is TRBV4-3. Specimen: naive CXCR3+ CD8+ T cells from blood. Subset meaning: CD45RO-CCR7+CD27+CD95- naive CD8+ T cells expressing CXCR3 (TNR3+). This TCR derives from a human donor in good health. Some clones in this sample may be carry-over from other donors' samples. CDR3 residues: CASNPTGYTEAFF.